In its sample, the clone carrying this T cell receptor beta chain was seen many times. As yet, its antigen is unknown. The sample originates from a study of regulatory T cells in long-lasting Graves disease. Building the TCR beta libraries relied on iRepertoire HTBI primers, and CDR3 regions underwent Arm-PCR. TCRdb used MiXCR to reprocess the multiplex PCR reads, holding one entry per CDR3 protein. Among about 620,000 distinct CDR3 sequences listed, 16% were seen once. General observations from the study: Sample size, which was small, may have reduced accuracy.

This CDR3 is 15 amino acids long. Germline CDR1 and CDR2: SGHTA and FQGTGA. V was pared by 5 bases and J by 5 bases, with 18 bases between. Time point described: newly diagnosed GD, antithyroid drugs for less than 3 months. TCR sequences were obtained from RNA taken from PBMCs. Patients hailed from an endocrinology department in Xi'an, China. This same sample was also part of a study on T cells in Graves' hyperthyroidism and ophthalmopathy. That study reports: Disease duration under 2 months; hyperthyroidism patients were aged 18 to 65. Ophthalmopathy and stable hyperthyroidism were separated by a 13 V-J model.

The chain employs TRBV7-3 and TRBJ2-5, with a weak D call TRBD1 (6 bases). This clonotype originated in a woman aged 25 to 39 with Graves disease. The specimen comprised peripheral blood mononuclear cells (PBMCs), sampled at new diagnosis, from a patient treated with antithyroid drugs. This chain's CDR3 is CASSRTGPSLETQYF. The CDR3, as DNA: TGTGCCAGCAGCAGAACAGGGCCGAGTTTGGAGACCCAGTACTTC.